These T cell receptor beta chains were read from a single sample in a study of T-cell memory formation after mild COVID-19. TCRdb passed the 5' RACE reads through MiXCR, listing each CDR3 protein once. The table lists 300,000 to 350,000 distinct CDR3 sequences, roughly an eighth of them singletons. Sequencing was carried out using PBMCs or a T cell subset sorted from them (not recorded which). The receptors here all came from a man between 18 and 35 years old who had mild COVID-19 (a few samples of this study predate the infection). Cell type and time point are not known. The CDR3 runs from the conserved cysteine through the conserved F or W. D genes are given only for firm matches. Clone size is stated in some rows and not others, as once, few, many or a class when expanded.

V gene	D gene	J gene	clone size	CDR3 length	CDR3 DNA	CDR3 protein
TRBV9	TRBD2	TRBJ2-1	few	18	TGTGCCAGCAGCCTGAGCAGCGGGGGGTCCAATTTCTACAATGAGCAGTTCTTC	CASSLSSGGSNFYNEQFF
TRBV18	NA	TRBJ2-3	few	15	TGTGCCAGCTCACCGTCGAAGGGAGACACAGATACGCAGTATTTT	CASSPSKGDTDTQYF
TRBV6-2/TRBV6-3	NA	TRBJ2-5	few	11	TGTGCCAGCAGTTATTCAGAAATCCAGTACTTC	CASSYSEIQYF
TRBV11-2	TRBD1	TRBJ1-2	few	14	TGTGCCAGCAGCTCCCGACAGGGACTAGGTGGCTACACCTTC	CASSSRQGLGGYTF
TRBV5-5	NA	TRBJ2-4	many	15	TGTGCCAGCAGCTTGCTCACAGCCGAGCTTATAGTTCAGTACTTC	CASSLLTAELIVQYF
TRBV7-2	TRBD1	TRBJ2-1	few	15	TGTGCCAGCAGCTTAGGACAGGGGGCTTGGAATGAGCAGTTCTTC	CASSLGQGAWNEQFF
TRBV10-2	TRBD2	TRBJ2-3	few	15	TGCGCCAGCAGTGAGAGGGGACTAGCATCAGATACGCAGTATTTT	CASSERGLASDTQYF
TRBV2	TRBD1	TRBJ1-1	few	14	TGTGCCAGCAGGGGACAGGGCCCAAACACTGAAGCTTTCTTT	CASRGQGPNTEAFF
TRBV6-5	TRBD1	TRBJ2-5	few	13	TGTGCCAGCAGCCATCGGACAGGAGAGACCCAGTACTTC	CASSHRTGETQYF
TRBV9	TRBD2	TRBJ2-1	NA	15	TGTGCCAGCAGCGTAGATCGGCGGGGGGGCTATGAGCAGTTCTTC	CASSVDRRGGYEQFF
TRBV9	TRBD1	TRBJ1-5	NA	16	TGTGCCAGCAGCGTAGGAACAGGGGGCGAGGGGCAGCCCCAGCATTTT	CASSVGTGGEGQPQHF
TRBV11-2	NA	TRBJ1-2	NA	12	TGTGCCAGCACCTACGGGGGTTATGGCTACACCTTC	CASTYGGYGYTF
TRBV5-1	NA	TRBJ2-3	NA	14	TGCGCCAGCAGCTTGGAAGGGCCCGCAGATACGCAGTATTTT	CASSLEGPADTQYF
TRBV9	TRBD1	TRBJ2-7	few	14	TGTGCCAGCAGCGTAGGGGACAGCCCCTACGAGCAGTACTTC	CASSVGDSPYEQYF
TRBV24-1	NA	TRBJ2-2	NA	15	TGTGCCACCAGTCGGGGACGAGGAGACACCGGGGAGCTGTTTTTT	CATSRGRGDTGELFF
TRBV11-2	NA	TRBJ2-7	few	14	TGTGCCAGCAGCCCAGCCGGCGTCTCCTACGAGCAGTACTTC	CASSPAGVSYEQYF
TRBV28	NA	TRBJ2-6	NA	16	TGTGCCAGCAGTTTGGCCGACATCTCTGGGGCCAACGTCCTGACTTTC	CASSLADISGANVLTF
TRBV6-6	NA	TRBJ2-5	few	14	TGTGCCAGACTTAAGTTGACGTCCCAAGAGACCCAGTACTTC	CARLKLTSQETQYF
TRBV12-3/TRBV12-4	NA	TRBJ2-4	NA	13	TGTGCCAGCAGTTTCCAGGGGAGCAGCATTCAGTACTTC	CASSFQGSSIQYF
TRBV3-1	TRBD2	TRBJ2-5	NA	16	TGTGCCAGCAGCTCCTCACTAGCGGGGGGGCGGGAGACCCAGTACTTC	CASSSSLAGGRETQYF
TRBV7-2	NA	TRBJ2-1	NA	15	TGTGCCAGCAGCTTACAGGCATCCCCTGGGAATGAGCAGTTCTTC	CASSLQASPGNEQFF
TRBV7-2	NA	TRBJ1-4	NA	15	TGTGCCAGCAGCTCAGGAGCCGTAACTAATGAAAAACTGTTTTTT	CASSSGAVTNEKLFF
TRBV7-8	NA	TRBJ1-1	NA	15	TGTGCCAGCAGCCCCCACAGGGAGACCTGGGTTGAAGCTTTCTTT	CASSPHRETWVEAFF
TRBV29-1	NA	TRBJ2-3	many	13	TGCAGCGTGGGTGGGGAGAACACAGATACGCAGTATTTT	CSVGGENTDTQYF
TRBV5-6	NA	TRBJ1-5	NA	16	TGTGCCAGCAGCTCACTCGGGGGATATAGCAATCAGCCCCAGCATTTT	CASSSLGGYSNQPQHF
TRBV4-3	NA	TRBJ2-3	few	16	TGCGCCAGCATACAGGGAATGGAACAACGCACAGATACGCAGTATTTT	CASIQGMEQRTDTQYF
TRBV7-9	TRBD2	TRBJ2-1	NA	16	TGTGCCAGCAGCTACCCTACTAGCGGGGGAGACAATGAGCAGTTCTTC	CASSYPTSGGDNEQFF
TRBV5-1	NA	TRBJ1-4	NA	15	TGCGCCAGCAGCTTGGGGACACAATCCGCTGGAAAACTGTTTTTT	CASSLGTQSAGKLFF
TRBV3-2	NA	TRBJ2-7	NA	17	TGTGCCAGCAGCCGAAGGCCGTTTAAGCAGGGGGACTACGAGCAGTACTTC	CASSRRPFKQGDYEQYF
TRBV5-1	TRBD1	TRBJ1-2	NA	14	TGCGCCAGCAGCACAGACAGGGGGCTCGATGGCTACACCTTC	CASSTDRGLDGYTF
TRBV6-2/TRBV6-3	NA	TRBJ2-5	few	12	TGTGCCAGTCAGGGGTCAGGAGAGACCCAGTACTTC	CASQGSGETQYF
TRBV2	TRBD1	TRBJ2-2	few	14	TGTGCCAGCCTGGACAGGGGGCCGGACGGGGAGCTGTTTTTT	CASLDRGPDGELFF
TRBV12-3/TRBV12-4	NA	TRBJ1-1	NA	11	TGTGCCATAGGATGGGGAACTGAAGCTTTCTTT	CAIGWGTEAFF
TRBV5-1	NA	TRBJ2-7	NA	15	TGCGCCAGCAGCTTGGGGGATTTAGGTGTTTACGAGCAGTACTTC	CASSLGDLGVYEQYF
TRBV6-5	NA	TRBJ1-1	few	15	TGTGCCAGCAGTCCGATTCCGGGACGGCACACTGAAGCTTTCTTT	CASSPIPGRHTEAFF
TRBV9	NA	TRBJ1-3	NA	16	TGTGCCAGCAGCCCAAGGGACCGCAGCTCTGGAAACACCATATATTTT	CASSPRDRSSGNTIYF
TRBV27	NA	TRBJ2-2	NA	15	TGTGCCAGCACCCCCCGCGTACAGGGAGGGGGGGAGCTGTTTTTT	CASTPRVQGGGELFF
TRBV4-1	NA	TRBJ1-6	NA	14	TGCGCCAGCAGCCAATTCACCGAAAATTCACCCCTCCACTTT	CASSQFTENSPLHF
TRBV3-1	TRBD1	TRBJ2-5	NA	15	TGTGCCAGCAGTCCCGGGACAGGGGCAAGGGAGACCCAGTACTTC	CASSPGTGARETQYF
TRBV5-1	NA	TRBJ2-3	NA	12	TGCGCCAGCTACTTGGAGAAAGATACGCAGTATTTT	CASYLEKDTQYF
TRBV20-1	NA	TRBJ1-2	few	13	TGCAGTGCCTCTCCCCCAGGGAACTATGGCTACACCTTC	CSASPPGNYGYTF
TRBV5-1	TRBD1	TRBJ1-1	NA	16	TGCGCCAGCAGCGTGGGGACAGGGGGAATAAACACTGAAGCTTTCTTT	CASSVGTGGINTEAFF
TRBV5-1	NA	TRBJ1-6	many	13	TGCGCCAGCAGCTTACAGGATAATTCACCCCTCCACTTT	CASSLQDNSPLHF
TRBV5-1	NA	TRBJ1-2	many	13	TGCGCCAGCAGCTCAGCATGGACTTATGGCTACACCTTC	CASSSAWTYGYTF
TRBV7-9	NA	TRBJ1-2	NA	15	TGTGCCAGCAGCCCGGGCGGGGCCACCGACTATGGCTACACCTTC	CASSPGGATDYGYTF
TRBV7-6	NA	TRBJ2-5	few	16	TGTGCCAGCAGCTCTGGACAGTTAAAAGAGTGGGAGACCCAGTACTTC	CASSSGQLKEWETQYF
TRBV5-4	NA	TRBJ2-7	NA	16	TGTGCCAGCAGCTTGATAGTCGCGCCAGGGCCCTCGGAGCAGTACTTC	CASSLIVAPGPSEQYF
TRBV29-1	NA	TRBJ2-2	many	13	TGCAGCTATTACAGGGCCAACACCGGGGAGCTGTTTTTT	CSYYRANTGELFF
TRBV7-9	TRBD1	TRBJ2-5	few	12	TGTGCCAGCCAAGAACAGGGGAAGACCCAGTACTTC	CASQEQGKTQYF
TRBV12-3/TRBV12-4	NA	TRBJ2-3	many	11	TGTGCCAGCAGTTTTCGGGATACGCAGTATTTT	CASSFRDTQYF
TRBV7-9	NA	TRBJ1-6	few	15	TGTGCCAGCAGCCGCCAAGGGCTCGATAATTCACCCCTCCACTTT	CASSRQGLDNSPLHF
TRBV7-6	TRBD2	TRBJ2-1	NA	15	TGTGCCAGCAGCTCCGGGACTAGCGGAGTCTATGAGCAGTTCTTC	CASSSGTSGVYEQFF